This TCR beta chain derives from a study of vaccination and CD4 T cells after COVID-19. The wider study: Investigators drew the post-COVID samples a median 101 days after diagnosis, with a range of 35 to 161.

Described treatment: approximately 11-day PBMC culture with coronavirus spike peptide pools or control peptides (ViraFEST assay). Researchers collected the unexposed donor's CD4+ T cells before the COVID-19 pandemic (2011-2018). With the Oncomine TCR Beta short-read assay, DNA from cultured CD4+ T cells was sequenced. CD4+ T cells were cultured, and genomic DNA was extracted from them. TCRdb processed the PCR reads anew with MiXCR; each CDR3 protein has one entry. The sample has about 7,000 distinct CDR3 sequences, roughly two fifths seen once; the top ten hold around 22%. A few counts support this clonotype. What it recognizes is unknown. The germline gives CDR1 MNHNS, CDR2 SASEGT. Trimming removed 8 bases at V and 1 base at J, with 14 bases between. The length of the CDR3 is 14 residues.

Input material: CD4+ T cells from blood, cultured in vitro. This clonotype was obtained from a human donor in good health. This chain connects TRBV6-1 to TRBJ1-1, with D hard to call. CDR3 DNA: TGTGCCAGCGCACTTATTGGTCGGAACACTGAAGCTTTCTTT. Amino acids: CASALIGRNTEAFF.